Given below is one T cell receptor beta chain in context. The entry originates in a study of blood T cell repertoires in COVID-19. Study overall: The United States, Italy and Spain supplied acute and convalescent COVID-19 samples.

From germline, CDR1 is LGHNT and CDR2 FRNRAP. The V segment lost 7 bases and the J segment 5 bases; nucleotides outside the gene matches: 6. The CDR3 extends over 15 amino acids. In the original processing: Estimation of nucleated cell counts was performed using reference gene primer amplification. Some clones are missing from TCRdb's copy, which holds only in-frame ones; the method was immunoSEQ multiplex PCR. V and J calls plus clone size are reproduced from that table; the DNA served to infer D and trimming. The profile shows just over 75,000 clones, approximately 84% of them singletons. V is TRBV12-5 and J is TRBJ2-2, with TRBD2 identical over 11 bases. The material sequenced was peripheral blood. The TCR sequence derives from a man between 60 and 75 years old with active or convalescent COVID-19. The CDR3 spells CASAATSGVTGELFF. In DNA, the CDR3 is TGTGCTAGTGCCGCGACTAGCGGGGTGACCGGGGAGCTGTTTTTT.